This entry concerns a single T cell receptor beta chain. The data originate from a study of blood T cell repertoires in COVID-19. Categorization into cohorts depended on clinical history that participants reported. Among Cohort 3 donors, those recovered had two negative PCRs, clearance, or symptom resolution. Profiling relied on immunoSEQ multiplex PCR, and the TCRdb table lists in-frame clones only, not all of them. The sample gives about 380,000 clones, around 90% of which show up once; 1.2% is in the top ten. The V and J ends lost 4 bases and 0 bases respectively, with 13 bases between them. This CDR3 contains 14 residues. Per the germline V gene, CDR1 is SQVTM and CDR2 is ANQGSEA.

The TCR comes from a young woman who had recovered from COVID-19. Material for sequencing was PBMCs or T cells enriched from blood (not recorded which). The chain recombines TRBV29-1 with TRBJ2-7; D might be TRBD1 (7 bases). The CDR3, as DNA: TGCAGCGTTGCCTTGGAGGGGGCCTCCTACGAGCAGTACTTC. Translating gives CSVALEGASYEQYF.